Below, 17 T cell receptor beta chains from the same sample are listed, as sequenced in a study of post-analysis software for immune sequencing data. Prepared libraries of TCR beta cDNA carried unique molecular identifiers. MiXCR was run by TCRdb on the PCR reads, yielding one entry per CDR3 protein. This sample has 150,000 to 200,000 distinct CDR3 sequences; around 34% occur once, and the top ten carry under 30%. The sequenced sample was blood, obtained after autologous hematopoietic stem cell transplantation. These receptors originate from a girl between 10 and 17 years old with multiple sclerosis.

The J gene is TRBJ1-4, the V gene TRBV4-2, with a possible D match to TRBD1 (5 bases). Trimming cost V 3 bases and J 7 bases, with 24 bases left between them. Germline V lookup: CDR1 LGHNA, CDR2 YNFKEQ. This CDR3 is 18 amino acids long. Written as DNA, the CDR3 is TGTGCCAGCAGCCAGGCCCTGGGAGGTGGACATCGGGCTGAAAAACTGTTTTTT. It yields the protein CASSQALGGGHRAEKLFF.

This clonotype was detected many times. The chain couples TRBV7-2 to TRBJ2-1; 7 bases are a match to TRBD1. The CDR3 consists of 16 residues. CDR1 is SGHTA, CDR2 FQGNSA, per germline. J gave up 1 base and V 5 bases, and 8 bases lay outside the gene matches. As DNA, the CDR3 is TGTGCCAGCAGCCTCCAAGGGGGCGCGTCCTACAATGAGCAGTTCTTC. Translation: CASSLQGGASYNEQFF.

With respect to this clonotype: At one of its ends the junction is not consistent with the germline gene, which may arise from a read error. CDR3 DNA sequence: TGTGCCAGGGAGGCGCCGACAAAATATAATTCACCCCCCCACTTT. This codes for CAREAPTKYNSPPHF. The gene calls are TRBV7-3 and TRBJ1-6; no clear D gene. Per germline, CDR1 SGHTA and CDR2 FQGTGA. The CDR3 has 15 amino acids.

The gene calls are TRBV5-1 and TRBJ1-3; D perhaps matches TRBD1 (6 bases). The germline V and J ends were trimmed by 4 bases and 0 bases, with 11 bases remaining between them. Germline V CDR1 and CDR2: SGHRS, YFSETQ. The CDR3 spans 15 residues. The CDR3 spells CASSGDMLSGNTIYF. The CDR3 nucleotides are TGCGCCAGCAGCGGGGACATGCTCTCTGGAAACACCATATATTTT.

This clonotype turned up a few times. V usage is TRBV7-9 and J usage is TRBJ2-3; TRBD2 aligns across 9 bases. V trimming: 4 bases; J trimming: 1 base; junction bases outside the gene matches: 18. CDR1 SEHNR and CDR2 FQNEAQ come from the germline V gene (reference sequence). The length of the CDR3 is 20 residues. DNA for the CDR3: TGTGCCAGCAGCTCCCACCAGCGGGAGGCGCCCCTTGGAGGCACAGATACGCAGTATTTT. Translating it yields CASSSHQREAPLGGTDTQYF.

This clonotype was detected many times. The V call is TRBV6-5, the J call TRBJ2-7, with 10 bases lining up with TRBD1. Germline V CDR1 and CDR2: MNHEY, SVGAGI. J gave up 2 bases and V 10 bases, and 8 bases lay outside the gene matches. The CDR3 runs to 14 residues. The CDR3 DNA sequence: TGTGCCACCTCCGGACAGGGGGTGCCCTACGAGCAGTACTTC. Protein sequence: CATSGQGVPYEQYF.

The chain recombines TRBV19 with TRBJ1-2; the D gene is possibly TRBD1 (6 bases). Germline V gene lookup returns CDR1 LNHDA and CDR2 SQIVND (reference sequence). The V and J ends lost 5 bases and 6 bases respectively, with 16 bases between them. CDR3 length: 14 residues. CDR3 nucleotide sequence: TGTGCCAGTAGTCCCCGGGGCAGGGGTAATGGCTACACCTTC. Residues: CASSPRGRGNGYTF. Full variable domain (remainder filled in from reference TRBV19 and TRBJ1-2): DGGITQSPKYLFRKEGQNVTLSCEQNLNHDAMYWYRQDPGQGLRLIYYSQIVNDFQKGDIAEGYSVSREKKESFPLTVTSAQKNPTAFYLCASSPRGRGNGYTFGSGTRLTVV.

This chain connects TRBV5-5 to TRBJ2-7; 8 bases match TRBD1. The CDR3 has 15 residues. The trim removed 3 bases at V and 5 bases at J, leaving 10 bases unmatched. Germline assignment: CDR1 SGHKS and CDR2 YYEKEE (reference sequence). The CDR3 reads CASSSSGQGSDEQYF. In DNA form, the CDR3 reads TGTGCCAGCAGCTCGTCAGGACAGGGAAGTGACGAGCAGTACTTC.

The genes are TRBV15 and TRBJ1-1, with no clear D. Trimming took 0 bases from V and 10 from J, leaving 15 bases between them. The CDR3 loop spans 14 amino acids. CDR1 and CDR2 (germline): LNHNV, YYDKDF (reference sequence). The CDR3, as DNA: TGTGCCACCAGCAGAGACAAGGGAAGGAGGAGAGCTTTCTTT. Protein product: CATSRDKGRRRAFF. Looking up the rest from reference TRBV15 and TRBJ1-1 gives the full variable domain: DAMVIQNPRYQVTQFGKPVTLSCSQTLNHNVMYWYQQKSSQAPKLLFHYYDKDFNNEADTPDNFQSRRPNTSFCFLDIRSPGLGDTAMYLCATSRDKGRRRAFFGQGTRLTVV.

The CDR3 sequence: CASHKGLVTGNEQFF. For the CDR3, the DNA is TGTGCCAGCCATAAGGGCCTAGTTACAGGCAATGAGCAGTTCTTC. V and J are TRBV6-5 and TRBJ2-1, with a possible D match to TRBD1 (5 bases). Germline CDR1 is MNHEY and CDR2 is SVGAGI. With 8 bases removed from V and 6 bases from J, the gap between germline ends came to 20 bases. The CDR3 sequence is 15 residues long.

The chain uses TRBV9 and TRBJ2-5, with 7 bases that match TRBD1. Trimming removed 3 bases from V and 1 base from J; junction bases left unmatched: 6. This CDR3 is built from 15 residues. Germline-derived CDR1 and CDR2 are SGDLS and YYNGEE. CDR3: CASSAGTATQETQYF. The CDR3 DNA follows: TGTGCCAGCAGCGCCGGGACAGCTACCCAAGAGACCCAGTACTTC.

This clonotype was detected many times. V and J are TRBV20-1 and TRBJ2-3; D call uncertain. Between the trimmed V and J ends, which lost 0 bases and 8 bases, there was a span of 9 bases. The CDR3 has 12 amino acids. Germline V CDR1 and CDR2: DFQATT, SNEGSKA (reference sequence). The CDR3: CSARDLWTTQYF. CDR3 nucleotides: TGCAGTGCTAGAGATCTGTGGACTACGCAGTATTTT.

The rearrangement joins TRBV7-9 to TRBJ1-6; TRBD1 is a possible D gene (5 bases). The V end was cut by 5 bases, the J end by 7 bases, with 18 bases between. The CDR3 covers 16 residues. CDR1 and CDR2 (germline): SEHNR, FQNEAQ (reference sequence). CDR3 sequence: CASSNRGSGRNSPLHF. DNA for the CDR3: TGTGCCAGCAGCAATAGAGGGTCGGGGCGGAATTCACCCCTCCACTTT.

This clonotype appeared a few times. The J gene is TRBJ2-5, the V gene TRBV11-2, with D maybe TRBD2 (5 bases). The CDR3 contains 13 residues. CDR1 and CDR2 from the germline V gene are SGHAT and FQNNGV. V dropped 4 bases and J dropped 4 bases, with 10 bases sitting between them. The CDR3: CASSSDYGETQYF. The CDR3 DNA reads as TGTGCCAGCAGCTCCGACTACGGAGAGACCCAGTACTTC.

This clonotype has a count of ten or more. The chain uses TRBV7-3 and TRBJ1-1; D may be TRBD1 (5 bases). Germline assignment: CDR1 SGHTA and CDR2 FQGTGA. Trimming removed 4 bases at V and 6 bases at J, with 18 bases between. The CDR3 contains 15 residues. The CDR3 DNA follows: TGTGCCAGCAGCTCCCGGGGAGGGGTTGGGTCTGAAGCTTTCTTT. Translated, it gives CASSSRGGVGSEAFF.

Worth noting for this clonotype: Given a much more abundant clone one base away, this may be a read error. V gene TRBV3-1 combines with J gene TRBJ2-5, with D perhaps matching TRBD2 (5 bases). This CDR3 has 14 amino acids. Germline V gene data show CDR1 as LGHDT and CDR2 as YNNKEL (reference sequence). The V end lost 1 base, the J end lost 5 bases, and 11 bases lay between the germline ends. As DNA, the CDR3 is TGTGCCAGCAGCCAAGCCAGCGGTGGGGAGACCCAGTACTTC. As protein: CASSQASGGETQYF.

V is TRBV6-5 and J is TRBJ2-1; 11 bases agree with TRBD2. Germline V gene data show CDR1 as MNHEY and CDR2 as SVGAGI. The ends lost 8 bases at V and 1 base at J; junction bases unmatched: 4. This CDR3 spans 15 amino acids. The CDR3 loop reads CASLASGGSYNEQFF. CDR3 in DNA: TGTGCCAGCCTGGCTAGCGGGGGGTCCTACAATGAGCAGTTCTTC.